This TCR beta chain was identified in a study of blood T cell repertoires in COVID-19. V lost 6 bases and J lost 8, with 23 bases in between. From germline, CDR1 is SGHTA and CDR2 FQGNSA. The CDR3 contains 16 residues. Only in-frame clones appear in the TCRdb table, and some are missing; sequencing was by immunoSEQ multiplex PCR. The sample contains 250,000 to 300,000 clones, roughly 90% of which appear only once. The clonotype was recovered from a man in his forties who had recovered from COVID-19. The chain links TRBV7-2 to TRBJ2-1; D is ambiguous. Sequenced input: PBMCs or T cells enriched from blood (not recorded which). CDR3 sequence: CASSILLVVIIHEQFF. CDR3 DNA sequence: TGTGCCAGCAGTATCTTATTAGTCGTTATTATCCATGAGCAGTTCTTC.